The text below deals with one T cell receptor beta chain. What this receptor recognizes is not known. The sample holds no much larger clone one base away, and base qualities are not on file. The germline V gene supplies CDR1 MNHEY and CDR2 SVGEGT. From its cysteine to its phenylalanine, the CDR3 spans 15 amino acids. This entry keeps only the CDR3 DNA: 45 bases, framed from base 1. V and J lose 1 base and 3 bases, and a span of 13 bases separates them. Systemically healthy Caucasian individuals from Russia, 35 to 40 in total and aged about 6 to 100 years, were included as donors. Each donor gave about 9.7 milliliters of peripheral blood, drawn into EDTA-treated Vacutainer tubes. Ficoll-Paque density-gradient centrifugation was used to isolate PBMCs, with at least 7 million obtained per sample. Total RNA was extracted from PBMCs with Trizol reagent, with at least 6 micrograms obtained per sample. Naive CD45RAhigh/CD27high T cell percentages were measured by flow cytometry on a PBMC aliquot from every donor.

These data originate in a study of blood T cells in healthy people across ages (dated by TCRdb to about 2015). About the investigation overall: In model experiments, template switching captured roughly one uniquely barcoded TCR beta cDNA molecule for every two T cells. Two additional independent replicas of 1 million unique cDNA reads from the same blood draw were analyzed for two donors (one aged 18 to 29 and one aged 80 or older). Using deep sequencing normalized with unique cDNA molecular identifiers, the study measured how TCR beta repertoire diversity changes with age. To avoid experimental bias, donors of different ages were spread randomly across the sequencing lanes. Four age groups were formed from the donors: young (average 16 years), middle-aged (around 39), aged (under 70) and long-lived (more than 75).

General findings and caveats noted by the study authors: The percentage of naive T cells measured by flow cytometry correlated strongly with observed TCR beta diversity. The long-lived group showed more naive CD4+ T cells, fewer expanded clones and increased TCR diversity than the aged group, suggesting age selection. Observed TCR beta diversity per million T cells fell roughly linearly with age, and a significant reduction was already apparent by age around 44. The CMV infection status of donors was not known, potentially confounding age-related changes in expanded clonotypes. Estimates of total diversity based on one million sequenced T cells were regarded as lower bounds and as underestimates. Because profiling used bulk unsorted PBMCs, naive and antigen-experienced compartments could not be compared conclusively.

Receptors were amplified or captured by 5' RACE. The data were produced on an Illumina HiSeq 2500. A second PCR of about 6 to 12 cycles was run with a J-beta primer mix and a sample-barcoded 5' primer. A unique molecular identifier was introduced onto each TCR beta cDNA molecule by a template-switch 5' adaptor carrying 12 random nucleotides. Each sample yielded at least 2.5 million CDR3-containing paired-end reads. First-strand cDNA was synthesized from all RNA with the Mint cDNA synthesis kit, primed by a TRBC-specific oligonucleotide. Following uracil-DNA glycosylase treatment, a first 18-cycle PCR with universal primers M1SS and BC2_uni_R was performed on all cDNA. Concerning the study's data processing: Each sample was normalized by randomly selecting 1 million high-quality reads, each carrying a distinct molecular identifier. Reads sharing molecular identifiers were discarded rather than binned into consensus sequences. CDR3 identification, clonotype clustering and error correction used MiTCR with a Q25 quality threshold and the strictest error-elimination algorithm. A nonparametric unseen species model with Euler transformation was used to estimate lower-bound total TCR beta diversity. The raw public reads went through TCRdb reprocessing: fastp at Q25, MiXCR clone calling, in-frame beta chains kept. Each record represents a unique CDR3 protein, reported with the most common genes and DNA among its rows. The V and J calls and clone size are TCRdb's, not the authors'. The sample yields 650,000 to 900,000 distinct CDR3 sequences; about 62% were counted once. The ten largest clones represent around 30% of the sample.

The clonotype was recovered from a man younger than 45 in good health. In this chain, TRBV6-2 or TRBV6-3 is recombined with TRBJ2-7, with the D segment identity uncertain. Sequenced: blood. Here the CDR3 is given as CASSYFRRIDYEQYF. The base sequence is TGTGCCAGCAGTTACTTTAGGCGGATAGACTACGAGCAGTACTTC.